This TCR beta chain was recovered during a study of cytomegalovirus exposure and HLA in healthy donors. Researchers ran the PCR with 60 Vbeta and 13 Jbeta primers. Sequenced by immunoSEQ multiplex PCR; TCRdb stores in-frame clones only, minus some. The sample contains more than 150,000 clones, around 80% of which appear only once. The study's findings and limits: Highly shared sequence variants in one cluster were likely a sequencing artifact. Later analysis showed most CMV-associated TCR beta chains appearing HLA-restricted. Donor immune exposure was known only as CMV serostatus.

V was clipped by 6 bases and J by 3 bases; unmatched bases: 3. From germline, CDR1 is SNHLY and CDR2 FYNNEI. CDR3 length: 13 residues. To note about this clone: Its specificity is unknown.

This chain uses TRBV2 with TRBJ2-7, with 9 bases matching TRBD1. The specimen was PBMCs. This TCR came from a woman in her forties or fifties in good health and CMV-seropositive. CDR3 coding DNA: TGTGCCAGCAGGGGGACAGGGATCTACGAGCAGTACTTC. It yields the protein CASRGTGIYEQYF. Drawing the rest from reference TRBV2 and TRBJ2-7, the complete variable domain is EPEVTQTPSHQVTQMGQEVILRCVPISNHLYFYWYRQILGQKVEFLVSFYNNEISEKSEIFDDQFSVERPDGSNFTLKIRSTKLEDSAMYFCASRGTGIYEQYFGPGTRLTVT.